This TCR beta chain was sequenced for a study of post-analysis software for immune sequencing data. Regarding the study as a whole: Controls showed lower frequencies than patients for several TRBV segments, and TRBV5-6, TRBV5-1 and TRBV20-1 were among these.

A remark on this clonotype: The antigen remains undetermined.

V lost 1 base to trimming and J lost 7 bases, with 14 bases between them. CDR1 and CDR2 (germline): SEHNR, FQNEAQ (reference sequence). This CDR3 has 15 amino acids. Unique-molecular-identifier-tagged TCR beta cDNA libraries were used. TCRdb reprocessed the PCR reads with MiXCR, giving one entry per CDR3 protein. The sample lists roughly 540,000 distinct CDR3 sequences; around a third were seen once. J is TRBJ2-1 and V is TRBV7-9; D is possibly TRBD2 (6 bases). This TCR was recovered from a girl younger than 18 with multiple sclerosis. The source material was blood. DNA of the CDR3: TGTGCCAGCAGCTTAGATGTTAACGGGGGTAATGAGCAGTTCTTC. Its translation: CASSLDVNGGNEQFF.